This T cell receptor (beta chain) was captured by sequencing in a study of identical twins. This clonotype was seen only a few times. Its matching antigen is unknown. CDR3 size: 15 residues. J lost 0 bases, V lost 6 bases, and 5 bases had no gene match. Study findings and constraints: The degree of excess twin sharing was weaker in beta out-of-frame sequences.

All of the donors were Caucasians in good health. TCRdb itself ran the 5' RACE reads through MiXCR, one entry per CDR3 protein. This table holds about 570,000 distinct CDR3 sequences, roughly 9.5% found once. The data also belong to a second study, concerning yellow fever vaccine responses in identical twins.

Sequencing was done on a sample of PBMCs. The sequence was collected from a woman under 30 in good health. The chain has TRBV12-3 or TRBV12-4 and TRBJ2-3; the match to TRBD1 covers 8 bases. In nucleotides, the CDR3 is TGTGCCAGCAGGACAGGGGTTATTAGCACAGATACGCAGTATTTT. This codes for CASRTGVISTDTQYF.